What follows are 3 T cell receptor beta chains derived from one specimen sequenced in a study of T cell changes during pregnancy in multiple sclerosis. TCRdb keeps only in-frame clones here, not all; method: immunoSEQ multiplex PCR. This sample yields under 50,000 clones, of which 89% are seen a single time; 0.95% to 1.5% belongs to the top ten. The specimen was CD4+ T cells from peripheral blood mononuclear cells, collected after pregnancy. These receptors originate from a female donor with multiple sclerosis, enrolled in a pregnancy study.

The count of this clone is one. CDR3 sequence: CASSFGRGGADTQYF. DNA for the CDR3: TGTGCCAGCAGCTTTGGCAGGGGAGGGGCAGATACGCAGTATTTT. This sequence joins TRBV7-2 and TRBJ2-3; D perhaps matches TRBD2 (7 bases). The CDR3 consists of 15 residues. CDR1 SGHTA and CDR2 FQGNSA come from the germline V gene. V dropped 3 bases and J dropped 4 bases, with 14 bases sitting between them.

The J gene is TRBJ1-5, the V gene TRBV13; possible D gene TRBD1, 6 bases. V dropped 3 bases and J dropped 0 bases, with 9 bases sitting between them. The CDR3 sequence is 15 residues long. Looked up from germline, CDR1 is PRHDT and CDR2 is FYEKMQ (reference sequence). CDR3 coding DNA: TGTGCCAGCAGCTTGGGGGGGGCTAGCAATCAGCCCCAGCATTTT. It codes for CASSLGGASNQPQHF.

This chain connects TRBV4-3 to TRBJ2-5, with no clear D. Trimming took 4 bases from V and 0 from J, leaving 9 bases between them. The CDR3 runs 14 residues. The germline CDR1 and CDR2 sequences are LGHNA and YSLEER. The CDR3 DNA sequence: TGCGCCAGCAGCCTTGGGCAGTACCAAGAGACCCAGTACTTC. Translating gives CASSLGQYQETQYF.